The rows below give T cell receptor beta chains drawn from one sample of a study of a mutant IDH1 vaccine in newly diagnosed glioma. Their antigens are not known. Using immunoSEQ multiplex PCR, the repertoire was profiled, and TCRdb retains in-frame clones only, with some absent. Among roughly 38,000 clones listed, 78% were seen once. The sequencing used PBMCs, collected from a glioma patient whose treatment included an IDH1 peptide vaccine. These receptors were taken from a middle-aged woman with glioma. Some clones in this sample may be carry-over from other donors' samples. The CDR3 runs from the conserved cysteine through the conserved F or W. A D gene is named only where the DNA matches it firmly. The size field is filled for only some rows; it gives once, few, many or a size class.

j_gene,v_gene,abundance,len,d_gene,CDR3nt,CDR3aa
TRBJ2-1,TRBV5-4,.,12,.,TGTGCCAGCAGCTTAACCGGCAATGAGCAGTTCTTC,CASSLTGNEQFF
TRBJ1-4,TRBV4-2,few,16,.,TGTGCCAGCAGCCAAGATCAAGGGGGGCGCGGTGAAAAACTGTTTTTT,CASSQDQGGRGEKLFF
TRBJ1-1,TRBV5-4,.,12,.,TGTGCCAGCAGCTTTTCGAACACTGAAGCTTTCTTT,CASSFSNTEAFF
TRBJ2-7,TRBV27,.,13,.,TGTGCCAGCAGTTTAGGGACTCACTACGAGCAGTACTTC,CASSLGTHYEQYF
TRBJ1-6,TRBV7-9,.,14,.,TGTGCCAGCAGCTTGGCTATTTCGGATTCACCCCTCCACTTT,CASSLAISDSPLHF
TRBJ1-1,TRBV19,.,15,.,TGTGCCAGTAGTATAGACGCCTCCTCTAGGGTGGTGGCTTTCTTT,CASSIDASSRVVAFF
TRBJ2-1,TRBV7-9,.,14,.,TGTGCCAGCAGCTCCCCTCCATCCTACAATGAGCAGTTCTTC,CASSSPPSYNEQFF
TRBJ1-5,TRBV7-2,few,13,.,TGTGCCAGCAGCCTTACCGGGGGTCAGCCCCAGCATTTT,CASSLTGGQPQHF
TRBJ2-5,TRBV28,once,13,.,TGTGCCAGCAGTTTTCGGGGGACGGAGACCCAGTACTTC,CASSFRGTETQYF
TRBJ1-1,TRBV29-1,.,14,.,TGCAGTCTACTAACCTCCTCCGGAGGGACTGAAGCTTTCTTT,CSLLTSSGGTEAFF
TRBJ1-4,TRBV4-3,.,19,TRBD1,TGCGCCAGCAGCCAAGATTTTGGACCGGGACAGGGGCCTAATGAAAAACTGTTTTTT,CASSQDFGPGQGPNEKLFF
TRBJ2-7,TRBV5-5,.,12,.,TGTGCCAGCAGCTTGGTTGGTGGCGAGCAGTACTTC,CASSLVGGEQYF
TRBJ2-7,TRBV5-1,.,14,.,TGCGCCAGCAGCTTTGGGGGGCACTCCTACGAGCAGTACTTC,CASSFGGHSYEQYF
TRBJ2-7,TRBV9,.,14,TRBD2,TGTGCCAGCAGCCCCGAACCGGGAGGCTACGAGCAGTACTTC,CASSPEPGGYEQYF
TRBJ2-6,TRBV29-1,.,16,.,TGCAGCGTTCAGACGGACATTCACTCTGGGGCCAACGTCCTGACTTTC,CSVQTDIHSGANVLTF
TRBJ2-7,TRBV4-3,.,15,.,TGCGCCAGCAGCCAAGATAGCAGCTACTCCTACGAGCAGTACTTC,CASSQDSSYSYEQYF
TRBJ1-2,TRBV19,.,14,.,TGTGCCAGTAGTATAGATGAGGTTAACTATGGCTACACCTTC,CASSIDEVNYGYTF
TRBJ1-2,TRBV21-1,.,12,.,TGTGCCAGCAGCAAAGAGGCTAGTGGCTACACCTTC,CASSKEASGYTF
TRBJ1-5,TRBV5-1,once,14,.,TGCGCCAGCAGCTTGGGGCAGGCGGATCAGCCCCAGCATTTT,CASSLGQADQPQHF
TRBJ1-2,TRBV18,.,11,.,TGTGCCAGCTCACCAAACTATGGCTACACCTTC,CASSPNYGYTF
TRBJ1-1,TRBV6-5,.,15,.,TGTGCCAGCCTCGCCGGACACCTGATGAACACTGAAGCTTTCTTT,CASLAGHLMNTEAFF
TRBJ2-7,TRBV18,.,14,.,TGTGCCAGCTCCTTCGGGGGCGGGATCAGCGAGCAGTACTTC,CASSFGGGISEQYF
TRBJ1-2,TRBV6-1,few,15,.,TGTGCCAGCAGTGAAGCGGTTAGGACAGCTTATGGCTACACCTTC,CASSEAVRTAYGYTF
TRBJ2-7,TRBV19,.,11,.,TGTGCCAGTAGGGGATTTTACGAGCAGTACTTC,CASRGFYEQYF
TRBJ2-2,TRBV29-1,.,11,.,TGCAGCGTTGTGAACACCGGGGAGCTGTTTTTT,CSVVNTGELFF
TRBJ2-1,TRBV9,.,13,.,TGTGCCAGCAGCGTAGAAGGTGGGAATGAGCAGTTCTTC,CASSVEGGNEQFF
TRBJ2-7,TRBV7-6,.,14,.,TGTGCCAGCAGCCCCTCCCCCAGGGTCGGCGAGCAGTACTTC,CASSPSPRVGEQYF
TRBJ2-1,TRBV29-1,.,14,.,TGCAGCGTTGAAGTGGGCTCGTATCGCAATGAGCAGTTCTTC,CSVEVGSYRNEQFF
TRBJ2-5,TRBV19,few,14,.,TGTGCCAGTAGCCTCGGGCCTCCGGCGGAGACCCAGTACTTC,CASSLGPPAETQYF
TRBJ2-3,TRBV7-9,.,14,.,TGTGCCAGCAGCCCCAACGAGGTGCCAGATACGCAGTATTTT,CASSPNEVPDTQYF
TRBJ2-7,TRBV25-1,.,15,TRBD1,TGTGCCAGCAGCTTACCGGGACAGGGGTTGGACGAGCAGTACTTC,CASSLPGQGLDEQYF
TRBJ2-7,TRBV11-3,.,12,.,TGTGCCAGCAGCCGGGGAAACTACGAGCAGTACTTC,CASSRGNYEQYF
TRBJ1-5,TRBV28,.,16,TRBD1,TGTGCCAGCAGATTAACAGGGGGCGGGGGCAATCAGCCCCAGCATTTT,CASRLTGGGGNQPQHF
TRBJ2-7,TRBV9,.,13,.,TGTGCCAGCAGCGTAGGGAAGAAAGACGAGCAGTACTTC,CASSVGKKDEQYF
TRBJ1-5,TRBV27,.,15,TRBD1,TGTGCCAGCAGTCTCGGACAGGGATTTAATCAGCCCCAGCATTTT,CASSLGQGFNQPQHF
TRBJ1-6,TRBV7-9,.,14,.,TGTGCCAGCAGCTTAGTTGGATCCCATTCACCCCTCCACTTT,CASSLVGSHSPLHF
TRBJ2-3,TRBV7-2,.,15,.,TGTGCCAGCAGCTTATGGAGGGAGGACACAGATACGCAGTATTTT,CASSLWREDTDTQYF
TRBJ2-2,TRBV6-4,.,14,.,TGTGCCAGCAGTGACGGGTCACACACCGGGGAGCTGTTTTTT,CASSDGSHTGELFF
TRBJ2-4,TRBV4-1,.,17,TRBD2,TGCGCCAGCAGCCAGCCGACTAGCGGGAGGGCCAAAAACATTCAGTACTTC,CASSQPTSGRAKNIQYF
TRBJ1-5,TRBV5-4,.,15,.,TGTGCCAGCAGCTTGTTACCGGGACTAAGAGGGCCCCAGCATTTT,CASSLLPGLRGPQHF
TRBJ2-7,TRBV5-1,.,15,TRBD1,TGCGCCAGCAGCCCTCAGGGACAGGGAGTCTACGAGCAGTACTTC,CASSPQGQGVYEQYF
TRBJ1-3,TRBV25-1,.,16,.,TGTGCCAGCGGGGTTGGGGGGCAGACCGCTGGAAACACCATATATTTT,CASGVGGQTAGNTIYF
TRBJ2-5,TRBV19,once,12,TRBD2,TGTGCCAGCGGGGGGGCCTACGAGACCCAGTACTTC,CASGGAYETQYF
TRBJ1-5,TRBV5-1,.,14,TRBD1,TGCGCCAGCAGCTCAGACAGGGTCGGTCAGCCCCAGCATTTT,CASSSDRVGQPQHF
TRBJ1-4,TRBV28,few,19,.,TGTGCCAGACAGTTTACCCCCCTTTACCCCAGGGATCTGTGTGAAAAACTGTTTTTT,CARQFTPLYPRDLCEKLFF
TRBJ1-4,TRBV18,.,16,.,TGTGCCAGCTCACTACCGGGACCTGGGGATAATGAAAAACTGTTTTTT,CASSLPGPGDNEKLFF
TRBJ2-3,TRBV5-4,.,15,.,TGTGCCAGCAGCTTGGGTGTGGTTAGCACAGATACGCAGTATTTT,CASSLGVVSTDTQYF
TRBJ2-5,TRBV18,.,16,.,TGTGCCAGCTCACATCTTGGCAGGGCTGGTGAAGAGACCCAGTACTTC,CASSHLGRAGEETQYF
TRBJ2-5,TRBV5-1,.,14,TRBD1,TGCGCCAGCAGCTTCTGGGACAGCCAAGAGACCCAGTACTTC,CASSFWDSQETQYF
TRBJ2-7,TRBV6-6,.,15,TRBD1,TGTGCCAGCAGTCCCCGGGACAGGGGTGCCTACGAGCAGTACTTC,CASSPRDRGAYEQYF
TRBJ1-5,TRBV7-9,.,15,.,TGTGCCAGCAGCCTACAGGGATCCTACGATCAGCCCCAGCATTTT,CASSLQGSYDQPQHF
TRBJ2-7,TRBV7-2,.,19,TRBD2,TGTGCCAGCAGCTTTCGAGGAGCCGGAGGACTAGCGGGCTCCTACGAGCAGTACTTC,CASSFRGAGGLAGSYEQYF
TRBJ2-3,TRBV7-2,.,16,.,TGTGCCAGCAGCCCCGCGGGTAGCGGACGCACAGATACGCAGTATTTT,CASSPAGSGRTDTQYF
TRBJ1-1,TRBV5-4,.,16,.,TGTGCCGGAAGGGACGAGGGGGGGAGATTGAACACTGAAGCTTTCTTT,CAGRDEGGRLNTEAFF